Presented here are 11 T cell receptor beta chains from one specimen sequenced in a study of T cells in Graves' hyperthyroidism and ophthalmopathy. The investigators amplified TCR beta CDR3 regions from RNA transcripts. An initial round of RT-PCR targeting the TCR CDR3 relied on the HTBI primer set. TCRdb re-derived calls from the multiplex PCR reads in MiXCR, one entry per CDR3 protein. There are roughly 500,000 distinct CDR3 sequences in the sample; 16% occur only once, and about 31% lies in the top ten. The sample comprised blood. Receptors were obtained from a woman aged 25 to 39 with Graves' ophthalmopathy.

The sample holds many counts of this clonotype. The gene calls are TRBV27 and TRBJ1-1, with D hard to call. Germline loops: CDR1 MNHEY, CDR2 SMNVEV (reference sequence). The V end was cut by 6 bases, the J end by 0 bases, with 11 bases between. The CDR3 is 14 residues long. CDR3 in amino acids: CASRSQLMNTEAFF. CDR3 bases: TGTGCCAGCAGGTCACAGCTCATGAACACTGAAGCTTTCTTT.

The chain has TRBV27 and TRBJ2-1; the match to TRBD2 covers 8 bases. CDR3 length: 15 amino acids. CDR1 and CDR2 (germline): MNHEY, SMNVEV (reference sequence). Trimming took 2 bases from V and 9 from J; bases not matched to a gene: 9. CDR3 nucleotides: TGTGCCAGCAGTTTACAGCTAGCGGGTGAACTTGAGCAGTTCTTC. Translated, it gives CASSLQLAGELEQFF.

This clonotype was counted ten times or more. The chain has TRBV3-1 and TRBJ1-1, with D perhaps TRBD1 (6 bases). The length of the CDR3 is 15 residues. CDR1 is LGHDT and CDR2 is YNNKEL in the germline V gene (reference sequence). V was clipped by 2 bases and J by 1 base, with 11 bases between them. The CDR3 coding sequence is TGTGCCAGCAGCCAATGGGGACAAACGAACACTGAAGCTTTCTTT. It translates to CASSQWGQTNTEAFF. The entire variable domain, with the rest obtained from reference TRBV3-1 and TRBJ1-1, is as follows: DTAVSQTPKYLVTQMGNDKSIKCEQNLGHDTMYWYKQDSKKFLKIMFSYNNKELIINETVPNRFSPKSPDKAHLNLHINSLELGDSAVYFCASSQWGQTNTEAFFGQGTRLTVV.

This clonotype showed up many times. The V gene is TRBV2, the J gene TRBJ1-4, with D possibly being TRBD1 (5 bases). Germline V gives CDR1 SNHLY, CDR2 FYNNEI. The V end lost 8 bases, the J end lost 3 bases, and 19 bases lay between the germline ends. The CDR3 has 16 residues. The CDR3 bases are TGTGCCAGCGCAAGGCGGGAAGGGGTCTCTAATGAAAAACTGTTTTTT. Amino acids: CASARREGVSNEKLFF.

This clonotype occurred many times. The chain links TRBV12-3 or TRBV12-4 to TRBJ1-2; no definite D call. Deletions cut 6 bases from V and 4 bases from J, with 21 bases between. The CDR3 runs to 16 residues. The CDR3 DNA is TGTGCCAGCAGCCCCTTGATACGGGCAGCTGGCTATGGCTACACCTTC. Its translation is CASSPLIRAAGYGYTF.

This clonotype was picked up many times. This chain uses TRBV20-1 with TRBJ2-5; D call uncertain. V was clipped by 5 bases and J by 1 base, with 2 bases between them. Germline V lookup: CDR1 DFQATT, CDR2 SNEGSKA (reference sequence). The CDR3 consists of 10 residues. The CDR3 sequence: CSALQETQYF. In DNA form, the CDR3 reads TGCAGTGCTCTCCAAGAGACCCAGTACTTC.

This clonotype showed up many times. The chain carries TRBV29-1 and TRBJ2-1; 10 bases line up with TRBD2. The CDR3 has 15 residues. J lost 7 bases, V lost 6 bases, and 12 bases had no gene match. Germline lookup yields CDR1 SQVTM and CDR2 ANQGSEA. The CDR3 is CSVASSGRSPNEQFF. CDR3 nucleotide sequence: TGCAGCGTGGCCTCTAGCGGGAGAAGCCCGAATGAGCAGTTCTTC.

The V and J genes are TRBV19 and TRBJ1-2, with 9 bases aligning to TRBD1. The CDR3 sequence is 12 residues long. V was clipped by 9 bases and J by 6 bases; unmatched bases: 5. Germline values: CDR1 LNHDA, CDR2 SQIVND (reference sequence). CDR3 residues: CARGTGGNGYTF. The CDR3 bases are TGTGCCAGGGGTACAGGGGGCAATGGCTACACCTTC.

This clonotype was observed a handful of times. This rearrangement joins TRBV12-3 or TRBV12-4 to TRBJ2-2; D not certain. The CDR3 runs 15 residues. Trimming cost V 4 bases and J 8 bases, with 17 bases left between them. CDR3 coding DNA: TGTGCCAGCAGTTCCCCCGGGCCATTTGTAGGGGAGCTGTTTTTT. It is translated as CASSSPGPFVGELFF.

In its sample, this clonotype was seen many times. This sequence joins TRBV6-1 and TRBJ2-2; a possible D gene is TRBD1 (5 bases). The ends were cut back, 7 bases at V and 2 bases at J, with 11 bases in the middle. Per germline, CDR1 MNHNS and CDR2 SASEGT. CDR3 length equals 14 residues. The CDR3 spells CASKGSVNTGELFF. As DNA, the CDR3 is TGTGCCAGCAAGGGGTCCGTAAACACCGGGGAGCTGTTTTTT.

The rearrangement uses TRBV19 and TRBJ1-5, with TRBD1 as a possible D gene (5 bases). CDR1 and CDR2 (germline): LNHDA, SQIVND (reference sequence). This CDR3 region has 14 residues. The V end lost 3 bases, the J end lost 7 bases, and 13 bases lay between the germline ends. Here the CDR3 reads CASSIQVGRQPQHF. In DNA, the CDR3 is TGTGCCAGTAGTATTCAGGTGGGGCGGCAGCCCCAGCATTTT.